This TCR beta chain derives from a study of blood T cell repertoires in COVID-19. Whole-study context: Samples taken during acute and convalescent COVID-19 were collected in the United States, Italy and Spain.

Generated by immunoSEQ multiplex PCR, the TCRdb table keeps only in-frame clones and is missing some. The data show around 310,000 clones, with 80% to 95% seen just once and about 7% held by the top ten. This clone has only a few counts. The CDR3 contains 15 residues. In germline, CDR1 is SGHNT, CDR2 YYREEE (reference sequence). V was trimmed by 3 bases and J by 8 bases, leaving 20 bases between them. Sample: peripheral blood. The J gene is TRBJ1-2, the V gene TRBV5-4; the D gene is possibly TRBD1 (5 bases). This clonotype was sampled from a woman in her twenties or thirties with COVID-19, enrolled during active disease. The CDR3, as DNA: TGTGCCAGCAGCTCGGCCGGACCTCGGGGGGAGGGCTACACCTTC. This encodes CASSSAGPRGEGYTF.